These T cell receptor beta chains were read from a single sample in a study of a mutant IDH1 vaccine in newly diagnosed glioma. Their recognized antigens are unknown. TCRdb keeps only in-frame clones here, not all; method: immunoSEQ multiplex PCR. The sample includes about 40,000 clones, approximately 80% of them seen just once. The input for sequencing was PBMCs, taken from a glioma patient whose treatment included an IDH1 peptide vaccine. The receptor source for this set is a woman in her forties or fifties with glioma. The CDR3 runs from the conserved cysteine through the conserved F or W. D genes are given only for firm matches. Only part of the rows carry a size: once, few, many, or a class if the clone is expanded.

abundance | j_gene | v_gene | d_gene | CDR3nt | CDR3aa
NA | TRBJ2-5 | TRBV5-5 | NA | TGTGCCAGCAGCTTGGCTTACAGGGACATGGAGACCCAGTACTTC | CASSLAYRDMETQYF
NA | TRBJ2-5 | TRBV9 | TRBD1 | TGTGCCAGCAGCCCACAAGGGACAGTAAAGGGAGAGACCCAGTACTTC | CASSPQGTVKGETQYF
NA | TRBJ1-2 | TRBV18 | NA | TGTGCCAGCTCACGAAGCGATAATTTACTTAACTATGGCTACACCTTC | CASSRSDNLLNYGYTF
NA | TRBJ2-1 | TRBV5-1 | TRBD2 | TGCGCCAGCAGCTGGACTAGAAACAATGAGCAGTTCTTC | CASSWTRNNEQFF
NA | TRBJ1-5 | TRBV9 | TRBD1 | TGTGCCAGCAGCACCCAGGGGGGTAGCAATCAGCCCCAGCATTTT | CASSTQGGSNQPQHF
NA | TRBJ2-7 | TRBV6-5 | NA | TGTGCCAGCAGTTACTCCCGGACTCCTCCTTATGACTTC | CASSYSRTPPYDF
NA | TRBJ2-5 | TRBV7-6 | NA | TGTGCCAGCAGCCCTCGGTTTTGGGGGGAAGAGACCCAGTACTTC | CASSPRFWGEETQYF
NA | TRBJ2-1 | TRBV27 | TRBD2 | TGTGCCAGCACTAAGCGGGGGGCCATCTACAATGAGCAGTTCTTC | CASTKRGAIYNEQFF
NA | TRBJ2-2 | TRBV14 | TRBD2 | TGTGCCAGCAGCCAGGGACTAGCGGGACCCGGGGAGCTGTTTTTT | CASSQGLAGPGELFF
once | TRBJ1-2 | TRBV4-2 | TRBD1 | TGTGCCAGCAGCCAAGAGAAGTGGACAGGGAACTATGGCTACACCTTC | CASSQEKWTGNYGYTF
NA | TRBJ2-5 | TRBV7-2 | NA | TGTGCCAGCAGCCTGGGGTTAGAGACCCAGTACTTC | CASSLGLETQYF
NA | TRBJ1-2 | TRBV10-3 | NA | TGTGCCATCTCCCAGGGATCGAGCTATGGCTACACCTTC | CAISQGSSYGYTF
NA | TRBJ1-2 | TRBV30 | NA | TGTGCCTGGAGCGCTAAACCTTTCTATGGCTACACCTTC | CAWSAKPFYGYTF
few | TRBJ1-1 | TRBV5-4 | NA | TGTGCCAGCAGCTCCCTGTTGAACACTGAAGCTTTCTTT | CASSSLLNTEAFF
NA | TRBJ2-7 | TRBV14 | TRBD1 | TGTGCCAGCAGCCTAAGGACAGGCTACGAGCAGTACTTC | CASSLRTGYEQYF
medium-sized | TRBJ2-7 | TRBV4-3 | NA | TGCGCCAGCAGCCGGACAATAGAGGCAGGGGAAGGGTACGAGCAGTACTTC | CASSRTIEAGEGYEQYF
NA | TRBJ1-1 | TRBV4-2 | NA | TGTGCCAGCAGCCAAGACAGGGAAGCGGGGACTGAAGCTTTCTTT | CASSQDREAGTEAFF
NA | TRBJ1-1 | TRBV4-2 | NA | TGTGCCAGCCATACAAACTTGGGACGGGGGAACACTGAAGCTTTCTTT | CASHTNLGRGNTEAFF
NA | TRBJ2-5 | TRBV5-1 | TRBD1 | TGCGCCAGCAGCTTGGGAGGGGGCGAATATCGTGAGACCCAGTACTTC | CASSLGGGEYRETQYF
NA | TRBJ1-2 | TRBV6-5 | NA | TGTGCCAGCAGCTCCGGGAATCGAGACTATGGCTACACCTTC | CASSSGNRDYGYTF
NA | TRBJ1-2 | TRBV27 | NA | TGTGCCAGCAGGGGCTTGGACGCTGGCTACACCTTC | CASRGLDAGYTF
NA | TRBJ2-3 | TRBV5-6 | NA | TGTGCCAGCAGCTTGTGGACCAGGGTAGATACGCAGTATTTT | CASSLWTRVDTQYF
NA | TRBJ2-3 | TRBV5-1 | TRBD1 | TGCGCCAGCAGCAGAGGAGGGACAGGCAGCACAGATACGCAGTATTTT | CASSRGGTGSTDTQYF
NA | TRBJ1-1 | TRBV7-2 | NA | TGTGCCAGCAGCAGGCGGGCGAACACTGAAGCTTTCTTT | CASSRRANTEAFF